This T cell receptor beta chain derives from a study of blood T cell repertoires in COVID-19 (dated by TCRdb to about 2020). About the full investigation: The collaborator samples originated in the United States, Italy and Spain and spanned the acute and convalescent phases of COVID-19. The material from the prospective study consisted of cDNA or gDNA derived from T cells, B-cell-depleted T cells, or PBMCs. Subjects who had been exposed to COVID-19, were actively infected with it, or had recovered from it provided the deeply sampled blood TCRbeta repertoires that made up the dataset. The repertoires were made available in a free public database intended to serve as a resource for research on the immune response to SARS-CoV-2. Samples came from the ongoing ImmuneRACE study (first 160 participants) plus 1,254 subjects from 6 global collaborators. Sample metadata almost always included a de-identified subject ID, COVID-19 status, age in years and sex. HLA class I and class II types, where available, came from metadata supplied by the sample provider rather than from assay-based typing.

Whole blood was collected in K2EDTA tubes by collaborating institutions according to the institutions' own protocols. For TCRbeta analysis, collaborators shipped samples as frozen whole blood, isolated PBMCs, or DNA extracted from either of those sample types. CDR1 and CDR2 are read off the germline V gene (reference sequence) as MNHNY and SVGAGI. Relative to germline, V is 6 bases shorter and J is 0 bases shorter, with 12 bases between their ends. The CDR3 contains 16 residues, cysteine and phenylalanine counted. Only the CDR3 part of the read is kept: 48 bases, read in frame from the first base. The immunoSEQ Assay, a bias-controlled multiplex PCR, was used to amplify TCRbeta CDR3 regions from genomic DNA. In the original analysis: The number of nucleated cells in each sample was estimated from the amplification of reference gene primers within the assay. To quantify the absolute abundance of each unique TCRbeta CDR3 rearrangement, sequence reads were collapsed and filtered. For each sample, productive Simpson clonality was calculated by taking the square root of Simpson's diversity index across productive rearrangements. TCRdb carries this immuneACCESS record with in-frame sequences only. Its versions omit some clonotypes, under half of them owing to an unresolved V gene in the studies checked, with the rest unexplained. V, J and clone size derive from that table, while D and trimming were established from the DNA sequence. This sample lists 10,000 to 15,000 clones; roughly 80% were detected once. Of the sample, approximately 25% is held by the ten largest clones.

Beyond this particular receptor, the publication reports: The amount of clinical and demographic metadata varied by source and participant and was provided uncurated.

This clone was observed once. What this receptor recognizes is not known. There are no base qualities to consult, and no much larger clone falls within one base. The rearranged segments are TRBV6-6 and TRBJ1-6; the D gene remains uncertain. Sequenced: peripheral blood. The sequence was collected from a man aged 40-49 years with active or convalescent COVID-19. The CDR3 here reads CASSNTESSYNSPLHF. The base sequence is TGTGCCAGCAGCAACACAGAGAGCTCCTATAATTCACCCCTCCACTTT.